These 17 T cell receptor beta chains were all obtained from the same sample, sequenced in a study of shared clonotypes between healthy human individuals. Profiled with immunoSEQ multiplex PCR; TCRdb holds only in-frame clones, not every one. The sample lists around 2,000,000 clones; 85% to 95% were seen once. Naivety among CD8 cells was defined by CD45RO negativity and positive CCR7 selection, thereby excluding terminally differentiated effector memory CD45RA+ cells. What was sequenced was naive CD8+ T cells sorted from blood. These receptors came from a man younger than 30 in good health.

Note on this clone: This sample includes further DNA sequences coding for the same CDR3. This chain joins TRBV6-5 and TRBJ1-1, with 9 bases aligning to TRBD1. This CDR3 contains 14 residues. V shed 0 bases, J shed 5 bases, and the junction held 1 base outside the gene matches. Germline V CDR1 and CDR2: MNHEY, SVGAGI. Written as DNA, the CDR3 is TGTGCCAGCAGTTACTCGGGACAGGGAACTGAAGCTTTCTTT. Encoded protein: CASSYSGQGTEAFF.

V and J are TRBV2 and TRBJ1-5; possible D gene TRBD1, 6 bases. CDR3 length: 15 amino acids. Germline V gives CDR1 SNHLY, CDR2 FYNNEI. V dropped 4 bases and J dropped 1 base, with 11 bases sitting between them. CDR3 sequence (DNA): TGTGCCAGCAGTGGCAGGGGAGGAAGCAATCAGCCCCAGCATTTT. Protein sequence: CASSGRGGSNQPQHF.

The chain carries TRBV7-2 and TRBJ1-3; D is undetermined. This CDR3 has 20 residues. CDR1 is SGHTA, CDR2 FQGNSA, per germline. The ends were cut back, 0 bases at V and 2 bases at J, with 23 bases in the middle. The CDR3 reads CASSLALVRVTGTAGNTIYF. CDR3 sequence (DNA): TGTGCCAGCAGCTTAGCCCTGGTCCGCGTAACGGGAACGGCTGGAAACACCATATATTTT.

This rearrangement joins TRBV13 to TRBJ2-2; D remains unclear. Germline V gene data show CDR1 as PRHDT and CDR2 as FYEKMQ (reference sequence). V was clipped by 5 bases and J by 1 base, with 8 bases between them. This CDR3 contains 14 residues. DNA for the CDR3: TGTGCCAGCAGCCATCACCTGAACACCGGGGAGCTGTTTTTT. Amino acid sequence: CASSHHLNTGELFF.

In regard to this clone: Other DNA sequences in this specimen translate into the identical CDR3. The chain couples TRBV27 to TRBJ2-5; D perhaps matches TRBD1 (6 bases). Germline values: CDR1 MNHEY, CDR2 SMNVEV (reference sequence). This CDR3 has 13 amino acids. V was cut by 1 base and J by 5 bases, with 8 bases left in between. The CDR3 bases are TGTGCCAGCAGTTTATGGGGGCGCGAGACCCAGTACTTC. Its translation: CASSLWGRETQYF.

The rearrangement links TRBV7-8 to TRBJ2-1, with D possibly being TRBD2 (6 bases). CDR1 is SGHVS, CDR2 FQNEAQ, per germline. Between the trimmed V and J ends, which lost 5 bases and 8 bases, there was a span of 10 bases. CDR3 size: 12 residues. This CDR3 is CASSLGTDEQFF. CDR3 DNA: TGTGCCAGCAGCCTAGGGACTGATGAGCAGTTCTTC.

The chain has TRBV19 and TRBJ1-1; possible D gene TRBD1, 5 bases. Germline loops: CDR1 LNHDA, CDR2 SQIVND (reference sequence). CDR3 size: 11 residues. V dropped 5 bases and J dropped 8 bases, with 9 bases sitting between them. The CDR3 nucleotides read TGTGCCAGTAGTCGGGAGGGGGAAGCTTTCTTT. Its protein is CASSREGEAFF.

J is TRBJ2-7 and V is TRBV28; tentative D call: TRBD1 (6 bases). Germline V gene lookup returns CDR1 MDHEN and CDR2 SYDVKM. Between the trimmed V and J ends, which lost 6 bases and 2 bases, there was a span of 14 bases. The CDR3 covers 14 residues. CDR3 nucleotide sequence: TGTGCCAGCAGCCCCAGGGGACACACCTACGAGCAGTACTTC. Amino acids: CASSPRGHTYEQYF. The full variable domain, rest sourced from reference TRBV28 and TRBJ2-7, is DVKVTQSSRYLVKRTGEKVFLECVQDMDHENMFWYRQDPGLGLRLIYFSYDVKMKEKGDIPEGYSVSREKKERFSLILESASTNQTSMYLCASSPRGHTYEQYFGPGTRLTVT.

The V gene is TRBV13, the J gene TRBJ2-2; 8 bases are shared with TRBD1. This CDR3 region has 14 residues. The trim removed 4 bases at V and 4 bases at J, leaving 2 bases unmatched. Germline V gene sequence: CDR1 PRHDT, CDR2 FYEKMQ (reference sequence). The CDR3 sequence is CASSSGGVTGELFF. The CDR3 DNA is TGTGCCAGCAGCTCAGGGGGCGTCACCGGGGAGCTGTTTTTT.

On this clone itself: Within the sample, other DNA sequences also encode this same CDR3. The chain recombines TRBV2 with TRBJ1-1; D gene unclear. Trimming took 6 bases from V and 2 from J, leaving 7 bases between them. The CDR3 contains 12 residues. The germline V gene has CDR1 SNHLY and CDR2 FYNNEI. The CDR3 loop reads CASRDGNTEAFF. The CDR3 DNA follows: TGTGCCAGCAGGGACGGAAACACTGAAGCTTTCTTT.

V gene TRBV2 combines with J gene TRBJ1-6; D might be TRBD1 (5 bases). This CDR3 has 15 amino acids. Germline lookup yields CDR1 SNHLY and CDR2 FYNNEI. V lost 0 bases and J lost 5, with 8 bases in between. This chain's CDR3 is CASSEAQDNNSPLHF. Written as DNA, the CDR3 is TGTGCCAGCAGTGAAGCGCAGGACAATAATTCACCCCTCCACTTT.

The CDR3 reads CASSPGARGTGELFF. The CDR3 DNA follows: TGTGCCAGCAGCCCTGGGGCCAGGGGAACCGGGGAGCTGTTTTTT. V and J are TRBV9 and TRBJ2-2, with a tentative D call TRBD1 (6 bases). Trimming took 4 bases from V and 5 from J, leaving 15 bases between them. CDR1 is SGDLS, CDR2 YYNGEE, per germline. This CDR3 is built from 15 residues.

The chain carries TRBV4-2 and TRBJ2-1, with 10 bases matching TRBD2. The CDR3 consists of 16 residues. J lost 7 bases, V lost 1 base, and 7 bases had no gene match. CDR1 LGHNA and CDR2 YNFKEQ come from the germline V gene. The CDR3 DNA follows: TGTGCCAGCAGCCAAGCCCAAGCGGGGGGGCCGAATGAGCAGTTCTTC. It yields the protein CASSQAQAGGPNEQFF.

V and J are TRBV10-3 and TRBJ2-2, with 11 bases that match TRBD2. CDR1 ENHRY and CDR2 SYGVKD come from the germline V gene. V trimming: 3 bases; J trimming: 3 bases; junction bases outside the gene matches: 6. The CDR3 covers 17 residues. The CDR3 region is CAISEVAGGFDTGELFF. In DNA, the CDR3 is TGTGCCATCAGTGAAGTAGCGGGAGGGTTTGACACCGGGGAGCTGTTTTTT.

Concerning this clone: The same CDR3 is also encoded by other DNA sequences in this sample. V is TRBV27 and J is TRBJ2-7; 9 bases agree with TRBD2. Trimming cost V 5 bases and J 0 bases; bases outside gene matches: 5. The CDR3 is 15 amino acids. Germline assignment: CDR1 MNHEY and CDR2 SMNVEV (reference sequence). DNA for the CDR3: TGTGCCAGCAGTCCTGGACTAGCGAGCTCCTACGAGCAGTACTTC. Its protein is CASSPGLASSYEQYF.

The V call is TRBV6-4, the J call TRBJ1-6; D gene ambiguous. Trimming stripped 1 base from V and 9 bases from J, with 4 bases between. Germline lookup yields CDR1 MRHNA and CDR2 SNTAGT. The CDR3 runs to 12 residues. The CDR3 is CASSDYGSPLHF. DNA of the CDR3: TGTGCCAGCAGTGACTACGGTTCACCCCTCCACTTT.

The J gene is TRBJ1-5, the V gene TRBV27; 8 bases are a match to TRBD1. Unmatched junction bases numbered 2, after V lost 4 bases and J lost 9 bases. This CDR3 contains 12 residues. Germline-derived CDR1 and CDR2 are MNHEY and SMNVEV (reference sequence). Written as DNA, the CDR3 is TGTGCCAGCAGTTCCACAGGGGGGCCCCAGCATTTT. Translated: CASSSTGGPQHF.